The next 15 T cell receptor beta chains were all read from a single sample in a study of blood T cells in healthy people across ages. The authors ran a second PCR of 7 to 11 cycles using a sample-barcoded 5' primer and a J-beta primer mix. TCRdb itself ran the 5' RACE reads through MiXCR, one entry per CDR3 protein. The sample has 800,000 to 950,000 distinct CDR3 sequences, about 48% seen once; the top ten hold roughly 12%. Sequencing used blood. These receptors all stem from a man aged 25 to 45 in good health.

The V gene is TRBV4-1, the J gene TRBJ2-1; 14 positions match TRBD2. V was pared by 0 bases and J by 0 bases, with 7 bases of the junction left unmatched. From germline, CDR1 is MGHRA and CDR2 YSYEKL. This CDR3 has 20 amino acids. DNA of the CDR3: TGCGCCAGCAGCCAAGATACGAGACTAGCGGGGGGGAGCTCCTACAATGAGCAGTTCTTC. It encodes CASSQDTRLAGGSSYNEQFF.

The chain links TRBV13 to TRBJ1-2; TRBD1 is a possible D gene (5 bases). CDR3 size: 12 residues. Germline V gene sequence: CDR1 PRHDT, CDR2 FYEKMQ (reference sequence). Trimming shortened V by 3 bases and J by 9 bases, and 11 bases separated the two germline ends. The CDR3 region is CASSFQGVSYTF. CDR3 in DNA: TGTGCCAGCAGCTTCCAGGGAGTCAGCTACACCTTC.

This clonotype occurred a few times. This rearrangement joins TRBV6-4 to TRBJ2-3, with D unclear. Trimming removed 5 bases from V and 2 bases from J, with 8 bases in between. The germline V gene encodes CDR1 MRHNA and CDR2 SNTAGT. The CDR3 runs to 13 residues. The CDR3 DNA sequence: TGTGCCAGCAGTAAGGATTTCACAGATACGCAGTATTTT. Protein sequence: CASSKDFTDTQYF.

Remarks on this clonotype: At one end, the junction sequence differs from germline, possibly due to a read error. This chain connects TRBV3-1 to TRBJ1-6; no definite D call. This CDR3 region has 14 residues. Germline loops: CDR1 LGHDT, CDR2 YNNKEL (reference sequence). As DNA, the CDR3 is TGTGCCAACAGCCATCGGGAGGGCGGCTCACCCCTCCACTTT. It codes for CANSHREGGSPLHF.

A note on this clonotype: Compared with germline, one end of the junction differs, possibly owing to a read error. V is TRBV6-5 and J is TRBJ2-5; D unclear. This CDR3 spans 15 amino acids. Germline assignment: CDR1 MNHEY and CDR2 SVGAGI. CDR3 bases: TGTGCCAGCGGTTACTTCTCTTGGGGACAAGAGACCCAGTACTTC. Protein sequence: CASGYFSWGQETQYF.

The V gene is TRBV28, the J gene TRBJ1-1, with D possibly being TRBD1 (6 bases). Germline CDR1 and CDR2: MDHEN and SYDVKM. V dropped 2 bases and J dropped 5 bases, with 12 bases sitting between them. The CDR3 contains 14 residues. CDR3 region: CASSLPNRATEAFF. In nucleotides, the CDR3 is TGTGCCAGCAGTTTACCGAACAGGGCAACTGAAGCTTTCTTT.

The J gene is TRBJ2-5, the V gene TRBV20-1; the D is unclear. This CDR3 is built from 14 residues. Trimming shortened V by 0 bases and J by 11 bases, and 19 bases separated the two germline ends. The germline V gene has CDR1 DFQATT and CDR2 SNEGSKA (reference sequence). DNA of the CDR3: TGCAGTGCTAGAGATTCGGAGCCGCCCTACGGGCAGTACTTC. Protein: CSARDSEPPYGQYF.

Comments on this clonotype: One end of the junction does not line up with germline, which may come from a read error. For the CDR3, the DNA is TGCAGTGCTAGCGGCTCGGACAGGGTCTATGGCTGCACCTTC. It encodes CSASGSDRVYGCTF. The chain combines TRBV20-1 with TRBJ1-2, with TRBD1 matching 8 bases. The V gene's germline CDR1 is DFQATT and CDR2 SNEGSKA (reference sequence). The CDR3 has 14 amino acids.

The chain is built from TRBV7-9 and TRBJ1-2, with a tentative D call TRBD1 (5 bases). In germline, CDR1 is SEHNR, CDR2 FQNEAQ (reference sequence). Trimming cost V 1 base and J 5 bases, with 11 bases left between them. The CDR3 covers 14 residues. CDR3 bases: TGTGCCAGCAGCTTAGGGGAGGGGTCTTATGGCTACACCTTC. It translates to CASSLGEGSYGYTF.

In regard to this clonotype: Being one base from a much bigger clone, this may be a read error. The chain uses TRBV27 and TRBJ2-4; either TRBD1 or TRBD2 may supply D (5 bases each). Per the germline V gene, CDR1 is MNHEY and CDR2 is SMNVEV (reference sequence). The CDR3 length is 11 residues. CDR3 sequence reads: CVSSSRGEQYF. The DNA of the CDR3 is TGTGTCAGCAGTTCTCGAGGGGAGCAGTACTTC.

CDR3 DNA sequence: TGCAGCGTTGGGTACAAGGGGCAGTTCTTC. Translated, it gives CSVGYKGQFF. The V gene is TRBV29-1, the J gene TRBJ2-1; D gene unclear. V shed 4 bases and J shed 12 bases, with 10 bases lying between them. The CDR3 is 10 residues long. Germline CDR1 reads SQVTM; CDR2 reads ANQGSEA.

This chain links TRBV4-1 with TRBJ2-5; TRBD2 matches at 9 bases. Germline CDR1 reads MGHRA; CDR2 reads YSYEKL. The CDR3 length is 13 residues. CDR3 DNA: TGCAACAGCAGCCTTAGCGGGAGAGCGACCCAGTACTTC. Translated: CNSSLSGRATQYF.

This clonotype has a handful of counts. This chain links TRBV27 with TRBJ2-3; no clear D. The CDR3 spans 17 residues. V dropped 5 bases and J dropped 1 base, with 19 bases sitting between them. The germline CDR1 and CDR2 sequences are MNHEY and SMNVEV (reference sequence). Here the CDR3 DNA reads TGTGCCAGCAGTGAGCCTCACAGAGCACCTGGCACAGATACGCAGTATTTT. Its protein product is CASSEPHRAPGTDTQYF.

In the case of this clonotype: A much larger clonotype is one base distant, so this may be a read error. The chain combines TRBV29-1 with TRBJ2-7; D perhaps matches TRBD1 (7 bases). The CDR3 runs to 16 residues. Germline lookup yields CDR1 SQVTM and CDR2 ANQGSEA. The chain's CDR3 is CCVLTGTARGVYEQYF. CDR3 DNA sequence: TGCTGCGTCTTAACCGGGACAGCTAGGGGGGTCTACGAGCAGTACTTC.

The chain joins TRBV12-3 or TRBV12-4 to TRBJ2-5; D is uncertain. This CDR3 is 12 amino acids long. The V end was cut by 8 bases, the J end by 3 bases, with 10 bases between. Here the CDR3 DNA reads TGTGCCAGCGGATTCCGGGAAGAGACCCAGTACTTC. This gives the protein CASGFREETQYF.